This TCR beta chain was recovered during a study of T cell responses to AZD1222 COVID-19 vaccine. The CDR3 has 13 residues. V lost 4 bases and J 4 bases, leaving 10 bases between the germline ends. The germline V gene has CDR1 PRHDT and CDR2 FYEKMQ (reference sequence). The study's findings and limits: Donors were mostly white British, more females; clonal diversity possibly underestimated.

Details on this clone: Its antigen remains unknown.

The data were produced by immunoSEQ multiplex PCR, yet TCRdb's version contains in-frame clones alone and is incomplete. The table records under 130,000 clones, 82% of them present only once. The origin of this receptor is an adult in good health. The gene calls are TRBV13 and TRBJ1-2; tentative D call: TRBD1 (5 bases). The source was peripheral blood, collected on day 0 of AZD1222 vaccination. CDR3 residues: CASSSPTGYGYTF. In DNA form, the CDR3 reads TGTGCCAGCAGCTCCCCCACAGGCTATGGCTACACCTTC.